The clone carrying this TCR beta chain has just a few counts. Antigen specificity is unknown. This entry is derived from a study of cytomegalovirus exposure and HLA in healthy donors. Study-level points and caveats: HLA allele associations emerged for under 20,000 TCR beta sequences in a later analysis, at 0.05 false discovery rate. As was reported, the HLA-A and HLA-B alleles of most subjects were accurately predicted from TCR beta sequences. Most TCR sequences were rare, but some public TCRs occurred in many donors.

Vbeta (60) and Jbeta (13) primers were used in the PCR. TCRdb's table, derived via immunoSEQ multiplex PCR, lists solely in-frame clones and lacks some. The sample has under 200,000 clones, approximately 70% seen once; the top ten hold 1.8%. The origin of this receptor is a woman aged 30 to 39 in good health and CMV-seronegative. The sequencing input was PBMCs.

CDR3 amino acids: CSVVADLVGNTIYF. The CDR3 DNA reads TGCAGCGTTGTAGCCGACCTTGTCGGAAACACCATATATTTT. V and J are TRBV29-1 and TRBJ1-3; D unclear. The CDR3 runs 14 residues. Between the trimmed V and J ends, which lost 4 bases and 4 bases, there was a span of 14 bases. Germline V CDR1 and CDR2: SQVTM, ANQGSEA.